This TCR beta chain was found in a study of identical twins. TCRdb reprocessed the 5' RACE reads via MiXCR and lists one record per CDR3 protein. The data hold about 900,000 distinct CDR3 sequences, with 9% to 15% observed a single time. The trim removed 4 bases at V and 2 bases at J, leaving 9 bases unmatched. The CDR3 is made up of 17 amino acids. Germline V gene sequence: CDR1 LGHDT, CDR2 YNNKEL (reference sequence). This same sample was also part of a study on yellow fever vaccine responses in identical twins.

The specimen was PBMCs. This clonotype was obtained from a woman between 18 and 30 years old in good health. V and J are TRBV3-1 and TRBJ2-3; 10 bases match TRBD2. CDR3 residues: CASSLRTSGPFTDTQYF. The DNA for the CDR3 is TGTGCCAGCAGCCTCCGGACTAGCGGACCCTTCACAGATACGCAGTATTTT.